This TCR beta chain was sequenced for a study of cytomegalovirus exposure and HLA in healthy donors. Notes on the study in general: Most likely, a cluster of highly shared sequence variants arose as a sequencing artifact.

On this clone: Its specificity is not known.

It was with 60 Vbeta and 13 Jbeta primers that the PCR ran. Only in-frame clones appear in the TCRdb table, and some are missing; sequencing was by immunoSEQ multiplex PCR. The sample shows some 150,000 clones, around 79% of them seen only once. Germline V CDR1 and CDR2: SGHVS, FNYEAQ. This CDR3 contains 21 residues. V was pared by 1 base and J by 5 bases, with 23 bases of the junction left unmatched. This clonotype was obtained from a male donor in good health and CMV-seronegative. The rearrangement links TRBV7-6 to TRBJ2-5; 9 positions agree with TRBD2. The sample was PBMCs. The CDR3 bases are TGTGCCAGCAGCTTAGATGGTAGCGGGAGTTTTGGTGGCGTTCGGTCGGAGACCCAGTACTTC. Translation: CASSLDGSGSFGGVRSETQYF.